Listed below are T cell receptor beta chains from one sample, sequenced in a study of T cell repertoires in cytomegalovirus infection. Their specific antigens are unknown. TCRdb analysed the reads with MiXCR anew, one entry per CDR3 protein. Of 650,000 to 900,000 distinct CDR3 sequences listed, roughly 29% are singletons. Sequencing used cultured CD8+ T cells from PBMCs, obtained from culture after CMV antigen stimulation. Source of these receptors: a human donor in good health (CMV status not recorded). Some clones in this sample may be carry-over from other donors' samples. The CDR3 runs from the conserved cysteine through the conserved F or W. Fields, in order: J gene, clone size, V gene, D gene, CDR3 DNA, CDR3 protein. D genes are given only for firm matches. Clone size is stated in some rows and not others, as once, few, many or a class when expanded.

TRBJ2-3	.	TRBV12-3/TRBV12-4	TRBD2	TGTGCCAGCAGACGGACTAGCATTACAGATACGCAGTATTTT	CASRRTSITDTQYF
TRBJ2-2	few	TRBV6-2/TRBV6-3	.	TGTGCCAGCAGCCAACTGGGACGGGGGCCGAACACCGGGGAGCTGTTTTTT	CASSQLGRGPNTGELFF
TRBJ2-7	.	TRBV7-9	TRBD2	TGTGCCAGCAGTCCGGGGGGGCTTGACAGGTACGAGCAGTACTTC	CASSPGGLDRYEQYF
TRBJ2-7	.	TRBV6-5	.	TGTGCCAGCAGCCCAGGAGGCAACGAGCAGTACTTC	CASSPGGNEQYF
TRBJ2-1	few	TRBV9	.	TGTGCCAGCAGCGCAGGGACCGAAGAGCAGTTCTTC	CASSAGTEEQFF
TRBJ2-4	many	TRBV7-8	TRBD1	TGTGCCAGCAGCTTCCGGGACAGGGCGGGGGACATAAAAAACATTCAGTACTTC	CASSFRDRAGDIKNIQYF
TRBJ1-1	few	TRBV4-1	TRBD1	TGCGCCAGCAGCCAAATAGACAGGGCCGAAGCTTTCTTT	CASSQIDRAEAFF
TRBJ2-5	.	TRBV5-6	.	TGTGCCAGCAGCTTGGGTCCTAGTGCGAAGACCCAGTACTTC	CASSLGPSAKTQYF
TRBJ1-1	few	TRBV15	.	TGTGCCACCAGCAGAGATCGGGCGGGCCCTGAAGCTTTCTTT	CATSRDRAGPEAFF
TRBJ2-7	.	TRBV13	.	TGTGCCAGCAGCTTAGAAGGGGAGCCCTACGAGCAGTACTTC	CASSLEGEPYEQYF
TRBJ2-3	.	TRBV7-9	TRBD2	TGTGCCAGCAGCGGGACTGGCGGGGGGTCAGATACGCAGTATTTT	CASSGTGGGSDTQYF
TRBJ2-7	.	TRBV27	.	TGTGCCAGCAGTTTATCGTGGAGTTTGGGCTACGAGCAGTACTTC	CASSLSWSLGYEQYF
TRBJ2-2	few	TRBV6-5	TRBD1	TGTGCCAGCAGTTACACGGCCGGGACAGGAGGGACCGGGGAGCTGTTTTTT	CASSYTAGTGGTGELFF
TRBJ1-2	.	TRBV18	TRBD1	TGTGCCAGCTCACCTTGGGACAGGGGGCTAAGTAACTATGGCTACACCTTC	CASSPWDRGLSNYGYTF
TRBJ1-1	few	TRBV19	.	TGTGCCAGTAGTGTGGGACTAATGAACACTGAAGCTTTCTTT	CASSVGLMNTEAFF
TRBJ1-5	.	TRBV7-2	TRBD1	TGTGCCAGCAGCTTTAGGGGACAGGCTAATCAGCCCCAGCATTTT	CASSFRGQANQPQHF
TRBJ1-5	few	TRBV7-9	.	TGTGCCAGCAGTGGGGAGGGGGGCCAGCATTTT	CASSGEGGQHF
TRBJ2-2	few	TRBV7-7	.	TGTGCTAGCAGCTTCCAAGAGGGCGGGGACCGACTGAACACCGGGGAGCTGTTTTTT	CASSFQEGGDRLNTGELFF
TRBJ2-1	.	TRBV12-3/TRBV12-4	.	TGTGCCAGAAGTCCGGGCTACAATGAGCAGTTCTTC	CARSPGYNEQFF
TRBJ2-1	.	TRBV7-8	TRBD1	TGTGCCAGCAGCTTTACAGGGGGCATCTACAATGAGCAGTTCTTC	CASSFTGGIYNEQFF
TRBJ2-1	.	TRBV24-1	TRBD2	TGTGCCACCAGTGATCGTCTCCTAGCGGGGGGGATTAATGAGCAGTTCTTC	CATSDRLLAGGINEQFF
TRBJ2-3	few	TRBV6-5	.	TGTGCCGCCTGGACTCCAATCACAGATACGCAGTATTTT	CAAWTPITDTQYF
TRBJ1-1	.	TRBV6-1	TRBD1	TGTGCCAGCAAGATTCGGGACAGGGAGATTAGTGGGGACACTGAAGCTTTCTTT	CASKIRDREISGDTEAFF
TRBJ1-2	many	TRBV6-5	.	TGTGCCAGCAGTGACGGACATCCCAAGCTGGGCTATGGCTACACCTTC	CASSDGHPKLGYGYTF
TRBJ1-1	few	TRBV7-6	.	TGTGCCAGCAGCTTAGGGAGTGGAGGGTACACTGAAGCTTTCTTT	CASSLGSGGYTEAFF
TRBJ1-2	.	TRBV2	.	TGTGCCAGCAGAGCGACAGTTTATGGCTACACCTTC	CASRATVYGYTF
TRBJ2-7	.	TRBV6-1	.	TGTGCCAGCACCTTCACAGGAGCCTACGAGCAGTACTTC	CASTFTGAYEQYF
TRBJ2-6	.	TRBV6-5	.	TGTGCCAGCAGTTATTTGGGATCAGAGGCGGGGGCCAACGTCCTGACTTTC	CASSYLGSEAGANVLTF
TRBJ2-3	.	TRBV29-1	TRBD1	TGCAGCGTTGAAGATCTTCAGGGGGCGGGAGATACGCAGTATTTT	CSVEDLQGAGDTQYF
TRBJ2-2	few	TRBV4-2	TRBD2	TGTGCCAGCAGCCAAGATGGGCCAGCGGGGTCGAACACCGGGGAGCTGTTTTTT	CASSQDGPAGSNTGELFF
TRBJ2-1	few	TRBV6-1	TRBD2	TGTGCCAGCAGTGCCCCCCCCGGACTAGCAAACAATGAGCAGTTCTTC	CASSAPPGLANNEQFF
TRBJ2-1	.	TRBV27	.	TGTGCCAGCAGTTTATCGAAGCCCAACTCCTACAATGAGCAGTTCTTC	CASSLSKPNSYNEQFF
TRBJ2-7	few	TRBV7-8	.	TGTGCCAGCAGCCCCATGGGCGAGCAGTACTTC	CASSPMGEQYF
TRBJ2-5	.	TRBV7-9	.	TGTGCCAGCAGCAATGGACAAATTGAGGAGACCCAGTACTTC	CASSNGQIEETQYF
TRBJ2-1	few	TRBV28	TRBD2	TGTGCCAGCAGTTTATGGGGGACTAGCGGGGGGAATGAGCAGTTCTTC	CASSLWGTSGGNEQFF
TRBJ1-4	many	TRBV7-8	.	TGTGCCAGCAGCTTAGGCCGGAGGGAACTAAATGAAAAACTGTTTTTT	CASSLGRRELNEKLFF
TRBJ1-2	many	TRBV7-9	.	TGTGCCAGCAGCTTAGGGGCTGACACCTATGGCTACACCTTC	CASSLGADTYGYTF
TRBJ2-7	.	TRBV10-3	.	TGTGCCATCTCCCCGGACGGATCCTACGAGCAGTACTTC	CAISPDGSYEQYF